This record looks at one T cell receptor beta chain sequence and its context. Here immunoSEQ multiplex PCR was the method, and the copy in TCRdb shows in-frame clones only, minus some. The table records about 220,000 clones, over 80% of them present only once. Germline assignment: CDR1 MNHNS and CDR2 SASEGT. This CDR3 comprises 12 residues. V was pared by 8 bases and J by 3 bases, with 1 base of the junction left unmatched. The source of the sample is a study of cytomegalovirus exposure and HLA in healthy donors. The TCR originated in a woman aged 25 to 39 in good health and CMV-seropositive. Sequencing input: PBMCs. The V and J genes are TRBV6-1 and TRBJ2-1; 7 bases agree with TRBD1. The CDR3 sequence is CASGDSYNEQFF. CDR3 nucleotides: TGTGCCAGCGGGGACAGCTACAATGAGCAGTTCTTC.